This T cell receptor (beta chain) was observed in a study of molecular identifiers for immune sequencing clone quantification. Whole-study context: Within a replicate experiment, RNA obtained from either around 20,000 or 99,000 naive CD8 cells was divided into five aliquots, and four of those aliquots were then sequenced. Overall study results and limits: Identical TCR molecules sharing a barcode could underestimate highly expanded clone sizes.

It was with previously described methods and listed TCR primers that bulk TCR libraries were made. TCRdb passed the PCR reads through MiXCR, listing each CDR3 protein once. The repertoire includes about 640,000 distinct CDR3 sequences, less than 20% of them detected once, and roughly 0.85% sits in the top ten. This clonotype was detected many times. Its antigen is currently unknown. The CDR3 consists of 19 residues. Germline CDR1 is SNHLY and CDR2 is FYNNEI. Trimming took 1 base from V and 0 from J, leaving 16 bases between them. This clonotype was obtained from a human donor in good health. Some libraries in this study had Jurkat cell RNA spiked in. This sequence joins TRBV2 and TRBJ2-6, with D tentatively TRBD1 (6 bases). Sequenced input: naive CD8+ T cells from blood, with Jurkat cell RNA spiked in. Subset meaning: FACS-sorted CD8+CD4-CCR7+CD45RA+ naive T cells. Written as DNA, the CDR3 is TGTGCCAGCAGTGAAGAAGGTTGGACAGACCGCTCTGGGGCCAACGTCCTGACTTTC. This translates into CASSEEGWTDRSGANVLTF.